Listed below are T cell receptor beta chains from one sample, sequenced in a study of cytomegalovirus exposure and HLA in healthy donors. Clones were read by immunoSEQ multiplex PCR, and TCRdb kept only the in-frame ones, dropping some. The repertoire table contains about 48,000 clones. The source material was PBMCs. The receptor source for this set is a male donor in good health and CMV-seropositive. The CDR3 runs from the conserved cysteine through the conserved F or W. Each record gives: V gene, J gene, D gene, CDR3 DNA, CDR3 protein. The D gene is left open where the match is weak.

v_call: TRBV5-5
j_call: TRBJ2-7
d_call: .
cdr3_nt: TGTGCCAGCAGCCTTACCGGTAACGGGAACGAGCAGTACTTC
cdr3_aa: CASSLTGNGNEQYF

v_call: TRBV10-3
j_call: TRBJ2-3
d_call: TRBD1
cdr3_nt: TGTGCCATCAGTGCCCAGGCGGGACAGGGGGCATTGGATACGCAGTATTTT
cdr3_aa: CAISAQAGQGALDTQYF

v_call: TRBV7-9
j_call: TRBJ2-5
d_call: .
cdr3_nt: TGTGCCAGCCGTCCCCTAGGGGGAGAGACCCAGTACTTC
cdr3_aa: CASRPLGGETQYF

v_call: TRBV5-1
j_call: TRBJ1-1
d_call: .
cdr3_nt: TGCGCCAGCAGCTTGGGAGGGGGGAACACTGAAGCTTTCTTT
cdr3_aa: CASSLGGGNTEAFF

v_call: TRBV25-1
j_call: TRBJ2-2
d_call: .
cdr3_nt: TGTGCCAGCGCCACAAGGAACACCGGGGAGCTGTTTTTT
cdr3_aa: CASATRNTGELFF

v_call: TRBV4-1
j_call: TRBJ1-2
d_call: TRBD1
cdr3_nt: TGCGCCAGCAGCTTAGTAACCCGGACAGGGTTGGGCTACACCTTC
cdr3_aa: CASSLVTRTGLGYTF

v_call: TRBV10-3
j_call: TRBJ1-2
d_call: TRBD1
cdr3_nt: TGTGCCATCAGTGAGGACAGGGTCTATGGCTACACCTTC
cdr3_aa: CAISEDRVYGYTF

v_call: TRBV18
j_call: TRBJ1-1
d_call: .
cdr3_nt: TGTGCCAGCTCCGCCTCAGGGGTGGGGAACACTGAAGCTTTCTTT
cdr3_aa: CASSASGVGNTEAFF

v_call: TRBV28
j_call: TRBJ2-7
d_call: .
cdr3_nt: TGTGCCAGCAGTTTAACTCGCGAGCAGTACTTC
cdr3_aa: CASSLTREQYF

v_call: TRBV4-3
j_call: TRBJ2-5
d_call: TRBD2
cdr3_nt: TGCGCCAGCAGCCAAGGGAGTGTGACTAGCGGGGGGTTCCAAGAGACCCAGTACTTC
cdr3_aa: CASSQGSVTSGGFQETQYF

v_call: TRBV4-1
j_call: TRBJ2-1
d_call: .
cdr3_nt: TGCGCCAGCAGCCAAGAACGCGGGGATGAGCAGTTCTTC
cdr3_aa: CASSQERGDEQFF

v_call: TRBV7-9
j_call: TRBJ1-2
d_call: TRBD1
cdr3_nt: TGTGCCAGCAGTTCTAACAGGGGCAACTATGGCTACACCTTC
cdr3_aa: CASSSNRGNYGYTF

v_call: TRBV28
j_call: TRBJ1-5
d_call: TRBD1
cdr3_nt: TGTGCCAGCAGTTTTGGGACAGGGCCAAGGAATAGCAATCAGCCCCAGCATTTT
cdr3_aa: CASSFGTGPRNSNQPQHF

v_call: TRBV11-1
j_call: TRBJ2-3
d_call: TRBD2
cdr3_nt: TGTGCCAGCAGCGCGATAGCGGGGGGTCCTAGCACAGATACGCAGTATTTT
cdr3_aa: CASSAIAGGPSTDTQYF